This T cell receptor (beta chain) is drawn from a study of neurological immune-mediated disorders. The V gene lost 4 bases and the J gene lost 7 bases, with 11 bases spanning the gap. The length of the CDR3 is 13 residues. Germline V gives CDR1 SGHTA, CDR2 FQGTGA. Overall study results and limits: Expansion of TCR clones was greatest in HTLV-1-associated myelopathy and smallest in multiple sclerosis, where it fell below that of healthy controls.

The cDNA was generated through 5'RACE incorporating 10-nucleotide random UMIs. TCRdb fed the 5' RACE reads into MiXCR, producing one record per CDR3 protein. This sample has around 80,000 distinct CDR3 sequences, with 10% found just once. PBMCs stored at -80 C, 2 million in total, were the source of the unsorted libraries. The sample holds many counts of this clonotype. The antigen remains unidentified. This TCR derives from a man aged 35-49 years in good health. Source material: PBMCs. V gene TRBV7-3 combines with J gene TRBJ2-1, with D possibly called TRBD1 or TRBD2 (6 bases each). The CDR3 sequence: CASSWRGDNEQFF. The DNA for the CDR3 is TGTGCCAGCAGCTGGAGGGGGGATAATGAGCAGTTCTTC.